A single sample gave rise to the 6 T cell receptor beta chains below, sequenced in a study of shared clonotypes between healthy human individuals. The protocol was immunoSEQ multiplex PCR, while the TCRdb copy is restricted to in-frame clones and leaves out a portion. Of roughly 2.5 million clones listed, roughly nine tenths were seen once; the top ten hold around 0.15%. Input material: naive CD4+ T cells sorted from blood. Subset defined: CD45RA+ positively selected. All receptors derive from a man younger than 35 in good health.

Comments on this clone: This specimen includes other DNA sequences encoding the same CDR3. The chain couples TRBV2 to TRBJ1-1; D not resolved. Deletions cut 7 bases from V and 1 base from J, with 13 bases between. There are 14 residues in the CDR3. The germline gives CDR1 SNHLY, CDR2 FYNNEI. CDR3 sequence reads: CASKGSWENTEAFF. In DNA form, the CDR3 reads TGTGCCAGCAAAGGGAGTTGGGAGAACACTGAAGCTTTCTTT.

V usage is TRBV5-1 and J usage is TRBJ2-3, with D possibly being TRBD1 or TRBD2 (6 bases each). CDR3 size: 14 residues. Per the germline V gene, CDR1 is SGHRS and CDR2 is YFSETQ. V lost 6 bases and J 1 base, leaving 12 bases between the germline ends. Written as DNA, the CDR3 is TGCGCCAGCACGGGGGCTTCCGGCACAGATACGCAGTATTTT. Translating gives CASTGASGTDTQYF. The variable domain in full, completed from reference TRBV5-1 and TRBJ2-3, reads KAGVTQTPRYLIKTRGQQVTLSCSPISGHRSVSWYQQTPGQGLQFLFEYFSETQRNKGNFPGRFSGRQFSNSRSEMNVSTLELGDSALYLCASTGASGTDTQYFGPGTRLTVL.

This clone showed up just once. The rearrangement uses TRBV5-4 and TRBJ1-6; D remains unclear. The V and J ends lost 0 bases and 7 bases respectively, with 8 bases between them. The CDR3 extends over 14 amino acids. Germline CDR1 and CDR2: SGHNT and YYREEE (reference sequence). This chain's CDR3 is CASSLEVGNSPLHF. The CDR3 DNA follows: TGTGCCAGCAGCTTGGAGGTAGGGAATTCACCCCTCCACTTT.

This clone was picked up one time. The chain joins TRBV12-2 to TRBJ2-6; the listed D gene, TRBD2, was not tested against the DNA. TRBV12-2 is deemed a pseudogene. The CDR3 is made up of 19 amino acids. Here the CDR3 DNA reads TGTGCAAGTCGCTTAGCGCGATCCCCTAAAGTCTCTGGGGCCAACGTCCTGACTTTC. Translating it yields CASRLARSPKVSGANVLTF.

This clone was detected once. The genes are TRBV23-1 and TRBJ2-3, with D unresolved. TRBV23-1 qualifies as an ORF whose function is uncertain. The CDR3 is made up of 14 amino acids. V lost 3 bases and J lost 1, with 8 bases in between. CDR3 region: CASSHNGCTDTQYF. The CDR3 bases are TGCGCCAGCAGTCACAACGGCTGCACAGATACGCAGTATTTT.

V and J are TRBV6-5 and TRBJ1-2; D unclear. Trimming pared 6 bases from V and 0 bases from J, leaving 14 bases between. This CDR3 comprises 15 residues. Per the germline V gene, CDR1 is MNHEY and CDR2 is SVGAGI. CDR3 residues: CASSQARKSNYGYTF. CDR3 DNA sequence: TGTGCCAGCAGCCAAGCGAGGAAATCTAACTATGGCTACACCTTC.